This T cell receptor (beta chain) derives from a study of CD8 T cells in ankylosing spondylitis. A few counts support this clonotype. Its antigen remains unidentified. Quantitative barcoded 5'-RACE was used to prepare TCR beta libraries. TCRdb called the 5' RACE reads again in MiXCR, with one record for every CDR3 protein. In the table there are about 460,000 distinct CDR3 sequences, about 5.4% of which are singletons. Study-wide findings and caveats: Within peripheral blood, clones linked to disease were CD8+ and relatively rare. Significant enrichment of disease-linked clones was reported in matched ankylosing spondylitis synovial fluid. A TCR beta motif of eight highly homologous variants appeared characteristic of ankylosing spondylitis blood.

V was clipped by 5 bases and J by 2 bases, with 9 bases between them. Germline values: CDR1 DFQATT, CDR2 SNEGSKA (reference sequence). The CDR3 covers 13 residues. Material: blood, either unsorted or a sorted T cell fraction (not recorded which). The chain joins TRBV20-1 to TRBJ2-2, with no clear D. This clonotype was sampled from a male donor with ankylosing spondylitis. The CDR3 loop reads CSASLGNTGELFF. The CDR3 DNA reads TGCAGTGCTTCCCTCGGAAACACCGGGGAGCTGTTTTTT.